This T cell receptor beta chain was recorded in a study of T cell changes during pregnancy in multiple sclerosis. This CDR3 spans 15 amino acids. V was shortened by 4 bases and J by 7 bases, with 17 bases between the two germline ends. Germline CDR1 reads LNHDA; CDR2 reads SQIVND (reference sequence). Generated by immunoSEQ multiplex PCR, the TCRdb table keeps only in-frame clones and is missing some. The sample records more than 65,000 clones, 75% to 95% being singletons. This chain joins TRBV19 and TRBJ2-1, with TRBD2 as a possible D gene (7 bases). Sequencing used peripheral blood, obtained in the first trimester of pregnancy. The TCR was taken from a female donor with multiple sclerosis, enrolled in a pregnancy study. Here the CDR3 DNA reads TGTGCCAGTAGTAGTTTTCGGGGGGCCCGAAATGAGCAGTTCTTC. Amino acids: CASSSFRGARNEQFF.